The 14 T cell receptor beta chains reported below all come from one sample, sequenced in a study of T cells in Graves' hyperthyroidism and ophthalmopathy. The TCR beta CDR3 regions underwent amplification using RNA transcripts as the source. The HTBI primer set was used in a first-round RT-PCR of the TCR CDR3. TCRdb analysed the multiplex PCR reads with MiXCR anew, one entry per CDR3 protein. The sample lists a few hundred thousand distinct CDR3 sequences; roughly an eighth were seen once. What was sequenced was blood. The receptors originated from a woman in her thirties or forties with Graves' ophthalmopathy.

This clonotype appeared many times. The rearrangement links TRBV29-1 to TRBJ2-1, with 8 bases that match TRBD2. The V gene end was trimmed by 5 bases and the J gene end by 12 bases; junction bases not matched to a gene: 15. Per germline, CDR1 SQVTM and CDR2 ANQGSEA. The CDR3 is 14 residues long. CDR3 loop: CSVRRGGANIGQFF. Here the CDR3 DNA reads TGCAGCGTTAGACGGGGGGGCGCGAATATCGGGCAGTTCTTC.

The chain uses TRBV11-2 and TRBJ2-7; perhaps TRBD2 as D (5 bases). The V and J ends lost 2 bases and 5 bases respectively, with 7 bases between them. Germline CDR1 SGHAT, CDR2 FQNNGV. The CDR3 has 12 residues. In DNA, the CDR3 is TGTGCCAGCAGCTTATCGAGGGACGAGCAGTACTTC. Amino acids: CASSLSRDEQYF. The whole variable domain, remainder taken from reference TRBV11-2 and TRBJ2-7, is EAGVAQSPRYKIIEKRQSVAFWCNPISGHATLYWYQQILGQGPKLLIQFQNNGVVDDSQLPKDRFSAERLKGVDSTLKIQPAKLEDSAVYLCASSLSRDEQYFGPGTRLTVT.

This clonotype was detected many times. The rearrangement uses TRBV2 and TRBJ1-1; 7 nucleotides agree with TRBD1. Per germline, CDR1 SNHLY and CDR2 FYNNEI. Losses at the gene ends were 6 bases for V and 1 base for J; bases not matched to a gene: 8. The CDR3 covers 15 residues. The CDR3 loop is CASSKKPGGNTEAFF. DNA for the CDR3: TGTGCCAGCAGCAAAAAACCAGGGGGGAACACTGAAGCTTTCTTT.

This clonotype has a count of ten or more. The chain has TRBV11-2 and TRBJ2-7, with D maybe TRBD2 (6 bases). The germline V gene has CDR1 SGHAT and CDR2 FQNNGV. The length of the CDR3 is 13 residues. V lost 0 bases and J 5 bases, leaving 8 bases between the germline ends. The CDR3 DNA reads TGTGCCAGCAGCTTAGATCGGAGGGACGAGCAGTACTTC. Translated, it gives CASSLDRRDEQYF.

The rearrangement uses TRBV12-3 or TRBV12-4 and TRBJ2-3, with D maybe TRBD2 (6 bases). The CDR3 contains 15 residues. The ends were cut back, 3 bases at V and 6 bases at J, with 16 bases in the middle. CDR3 residues: CASSFPSASRDTQYF. Written as DNA, the CDR3 is TGTGCCAGCAGTTTCCCTAGCGCCTCAAGGGATACGCAGTATTTT.

The rearrangement uses TRBV24-1 and TRBJ2-4; no reliable D call. The germline V and J ends were trimmed by 5 bases and 0 bases, with 16 bases remaining between them. The CDR3 contains 17 residues. Germline V gives CDR1 KGHDR, CDR2 SFDVKD. The chain's CDR3 is CATSVLSHSLAKNIQYF. The DNA of the CDR3 is TGTGCCACCAGTGTGCTGTCTCACTCACTAGCCAAAAACATTCAGTACTTC.

This clonotype was found many times. The chain combines TRBV20-1 with TRBJ2-3; weak D call: TRBD1 (5 bases). CDR3 length equals 16 residues. V was trimmed by 6 bases and J by 0 bases, leaving 19 bases between them. CDR1 DFQATT and CDR2 SNEGSKA come from the germline V gene (reference sequence). The CDR3 loop reads CSAESDRSPSTDTQYF. The CDR3 DNA sequence: TGCAGTGCCGAAAGCGACAGAAGCCCTAGCACAGATACGCAGTATTTT.

In this sample, this clonotype turned up many times. The rearrangement joins TRBV27 to TRBJ1-6; a weak D match, TRBD1 (5 bases). With 7 bases removed from V and 4 bases from J, the gap between germline ends came to 14 bases. The germline V gene encodes CDR1 MNHEY and CDR2 SMNVEV (reference sequence). CDR3 length: 15 amino acids. In nucleotides, the CDR3 is TGTGCCAGCACCCCGAGGGGTCCGTATAATTCACCCCTCCACTTT. Translating gives CASTPRGPYNSPLHF.

V and J are TRBV20-1 and TRBJ1-5; TRBD1 matches at 7 bases. With 3 bases clipped from V and 7 bases from J, the junction kept 9 bases outside the gene matches. The CDR3 loop spans 14 amino acids. Germline V gives CDR1 DFQATT, CDR2 SNEGSKA (reference sequence). The CDR3 sequence: CSARETGWKQPQHF. The CDR3 DNA follows: TGCAGTGCTAGGGAGACAGGGTGGAAACAGCCCCAGCATTTT.

The V call is TRBV2, the J call TRBJ2-7; TRBD2 aligns across 8 bases. The CDR3 totals 12 residues. J gave up 6 bases and V 3 bases, and 1 base lay outside the gene matches. Germline V gene data show CDR1 as SNHLY and CDR2 as FYNNEI. CDR3 coding DNA: TGTGCCAGCAGTGAGGGGACTAGCGAGCAGTACTTC. Its translation: CASSEGTSEQYF.

This clonotype was counted ten times or more. V usage is TRBV12-3 or TRBV12-4 and J usage is TRBJ1-5; TRBD1 matches 8 bases. The CDR3 covers 13 residues. V lost 6 bases and J lost 6; bases outside the gene matches: 4. CDR3 protein: CASSTGGIQPQHF. CDR3 sequence (DNA): TGTGCCAGCAGCACAGGGGGAATTCAGCCCCAGCATTTT.

Comments on this clonotype: A much larger clone differs by one base, so this may be a read error. In this CDR3 the conserved last residue, phenylalanine or tryptophan, is missing, so a read error is likely. The chain recombines TRBV20-1 with TRBJ1-2; 7 nucleotides match TRBD1. The trim removed 5 bases at V and 5 bases at J, leaving 11 bases unmatched. The germline V gene encodes CDR1 DFQATT and CDR2 SNEGSKA (reference sequence). This CDR3 is built from 14 residues. The CDR3 DNA sequence: TGCAGTGCTCCCAGCGAGGGGGCGCGGTATGGCTACACCTGC. It translates to CSAPSEGARYGYTC.

Ten or more counts support this clonotype. The genes are TRBV27 and TRBJ1-5; D not resolved. Germline CDR1 reads MNHEY; CDR2 reads SMNVEV (reference sequence). V was cut by 4 bases and J by 6 bases, with 7 bases left in between. The CDR3 consists of 12 residues. The CDR3 sequence: CASSSGAQPQHF. The CDR3 nucleotides read TGTGCCAGCAGTTCGGGAGCTCAGCCCCAGCATTTT.

This clonotype was detected only a few times. The chain links TRBV19 to TRBJ2-7; 8 bases are shared with TRBD2. V trimming: 6 bases; J trimming: 0 bases; junction bases outside the gene matches: 7. The CDR3 runs to 15 residues. Germline CDR1 and CDR2: LNHDA and SQIVND (reference sequence). The DNA for the CDR3 is TGTGCCAGTAGCTTTAGCGGGACCAGCTCCTACGAGCAGTACTTC. Amino acid sequence: CASSFSGTSSYEQYF. The complete variable domain, with remaining parts taken from reference TRBV19 and TRBJ2-7, reads DGGITQSPKYLFRKEGQNVTLSCEQNLNHDAMYWYRQDPGQGLRLIYYSQIVNDFQKGDIAEGYSVSREKKESFPLTVTSAQKNPTAFYLCASSFSGTSSYEQYFGPGTRLTVT.